This T cell receptor beta chain was identified during a study of shared clonotypes between healthy human individuals. Findings and limits, study-wide: Apart from blood, nothing was sampled; tissue repertoires likely differ.

V trimming: 2 bases; J trimming: 0 bases; junction bases outside the gene matches: 1. The CDR3 has 15 residues. Germline-derived CDR1 and CDR2 are MGHRA and YSYEKL. Clones were sequenced by immunoSEQ multiplex PCR, and TCRdb holds only the in-frame ones, with some missing. The sample includes some 2,100,000 clones, more than 90% of them seen just once. As to this clone: What it recognizes is unknown. This CDR3 is also generated by other DNA sequences in the sample.

This sequence joins TRBV4-1 and TRBJ1-3; 7 bases match TRBD1. Sequencing was performed on naive CD4+ T cells sorted from blood. The subset was: CD45RA+ positively selected. This sequence originates from a man between 18 and 29 years old in good health. The CDR3 DNA is TGCGCCAGCAGCCAAACAGGGGTCTCTGGAAACACCATATATTTT. This gives the protein CASSQTGVSGNTIYF.